This T cell receptor beta chain is from a study of shared clonotypes between healthy human individuals. The wider study: CD4 naive and memory got three plates each, CD8 naive two, CD8 memory one.

Sequencing used immunoSEQ multiplex PCR; TCRdb keeps in-frame clones, though not all of them. The repertoire has under 200,000 clones, around 93% of them found once; the top ten carry 0.067%. This clone was seen a single time. Its antigen is still unknown. Subsets obtained from CD4+ cells comprised CD45RA+ naive and CD45RA-negative memory cells. The CDR3 spans 14 residues. Germline values: CDR1 MNHEY, CDR2 SVGAGI. V was clipped by 2 bases and J by 4 bases, with 8 bases between them. Study-wide results and caveats: Non-shared clonotypes had lower generation probabilities than those shared by all four donors.

This receptor was identified in a woman between 25 and 40 years old in good health. Sequencing was done on a sample of naive CD4+ T cells sorted from blood. The subset was: CD45RA+ positively selected. The gene calls are TRBV6-5 and TRBJ1-4, with D uncertain. The CDR3 sequence is CASSYRGLNEKLFF. The CDR3 region has the DNA TGTGCCAGCAGTTACCGAGGTCTTAATGAAAAACTGTTTTTT.